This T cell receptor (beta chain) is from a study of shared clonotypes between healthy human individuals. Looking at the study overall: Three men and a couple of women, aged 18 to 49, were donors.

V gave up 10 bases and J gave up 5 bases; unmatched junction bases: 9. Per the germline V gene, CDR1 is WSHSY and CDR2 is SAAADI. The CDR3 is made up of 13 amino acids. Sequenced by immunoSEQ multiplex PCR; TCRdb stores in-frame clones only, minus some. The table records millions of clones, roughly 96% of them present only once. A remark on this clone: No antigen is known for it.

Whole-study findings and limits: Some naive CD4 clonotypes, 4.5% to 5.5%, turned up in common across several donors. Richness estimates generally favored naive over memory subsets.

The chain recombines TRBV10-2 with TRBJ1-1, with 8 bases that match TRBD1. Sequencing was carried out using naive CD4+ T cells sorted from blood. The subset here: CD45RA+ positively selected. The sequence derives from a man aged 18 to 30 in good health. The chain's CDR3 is CATGGGGRTEAFF. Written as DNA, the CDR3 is TGCGCCACAGGGGGCGGCGGACGGACTGAAGCTTTCTTT.